The sequence of this TCR beta chain was determined in a study of human T cells and chemical hapten exposure. TCRdb ran MiXCR on the RACE reads and lists one entry per CDR3 protein. The sample contains 300,000 to 350,000 distinct CDR3 sequences, about 7% of which appear only once. This sample's time point: patch test 1, 2 weeks after DPC sensitization. Treatment of the sample: therapeutic diphenylcyclopropenone sensitization with weekly scalp DPC. The CDR3 runs 13 residues. Looked up from germline, CDR1 is MNHEY and CDR2 is SVGAGI. Trimming pared 7 bases from V and 1 base from J, leaving 10 bases between.

This TCR was sampled from a woman between 18 and 29 years old with alopecia areata. Some clones in this sample may be carry-over from other donors' samples. This sample comprised whole blood, obtained in connection with sensitization to the hapten diphenylcyclopropenone (DPC). The rearrangement uses TRBV6-5 and TRBJ1-1; tentative D call: TRBD1 (5 bases). CDR3 sequence (DNA): TGTGCCAGCACCGCAGGGAAGAACACTGAAGCTTTCTTT. Its protein is CASTAGKNTEAFF.